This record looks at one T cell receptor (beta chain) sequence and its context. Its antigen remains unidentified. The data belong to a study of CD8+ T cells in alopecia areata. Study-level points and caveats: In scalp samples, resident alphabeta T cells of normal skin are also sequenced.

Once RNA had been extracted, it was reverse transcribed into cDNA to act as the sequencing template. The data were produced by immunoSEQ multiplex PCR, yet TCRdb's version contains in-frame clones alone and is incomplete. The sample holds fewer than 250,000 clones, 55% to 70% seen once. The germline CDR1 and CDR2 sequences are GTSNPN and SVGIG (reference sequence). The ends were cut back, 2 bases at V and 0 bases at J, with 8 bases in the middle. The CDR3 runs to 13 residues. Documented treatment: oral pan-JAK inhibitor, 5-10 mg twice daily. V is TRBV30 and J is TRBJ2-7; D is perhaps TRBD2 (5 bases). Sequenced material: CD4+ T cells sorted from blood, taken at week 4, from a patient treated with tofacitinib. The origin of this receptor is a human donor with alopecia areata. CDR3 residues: CAWSKEVSYEQYF. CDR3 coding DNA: TGTGCCTGGAGTAAGGAGGTCTCCTACGAGCAGTACTTC.